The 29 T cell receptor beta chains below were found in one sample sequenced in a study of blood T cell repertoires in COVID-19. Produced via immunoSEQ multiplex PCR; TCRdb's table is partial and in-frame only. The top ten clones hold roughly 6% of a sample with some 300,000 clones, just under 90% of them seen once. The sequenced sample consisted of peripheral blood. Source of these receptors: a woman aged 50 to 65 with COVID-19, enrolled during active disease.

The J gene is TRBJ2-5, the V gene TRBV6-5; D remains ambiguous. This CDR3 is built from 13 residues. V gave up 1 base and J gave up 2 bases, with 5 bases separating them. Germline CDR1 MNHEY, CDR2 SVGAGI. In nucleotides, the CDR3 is TGTGCCAGCAGTTACTTGTTACAAGAGACCCAGTACTTC. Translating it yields CASSYLLQETQYF.

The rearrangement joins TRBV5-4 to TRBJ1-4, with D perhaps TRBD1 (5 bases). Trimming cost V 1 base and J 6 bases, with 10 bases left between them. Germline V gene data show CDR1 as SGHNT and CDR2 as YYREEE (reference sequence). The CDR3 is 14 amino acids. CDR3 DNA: TGTGCCAGCAGCTTGTCCCCGGGGGATGAAAAACTGTTTTTT. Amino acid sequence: CASSLSPGDEKLFF.

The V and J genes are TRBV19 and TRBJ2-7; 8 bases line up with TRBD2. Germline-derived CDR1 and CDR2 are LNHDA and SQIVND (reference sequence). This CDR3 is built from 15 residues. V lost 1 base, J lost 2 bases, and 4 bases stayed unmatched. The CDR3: CASSIVLAGPYEQYF. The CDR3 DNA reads TGTGCCAGTAGTATAGTTCTAGCGGGCCCCTACGAGCAGTACTTC.

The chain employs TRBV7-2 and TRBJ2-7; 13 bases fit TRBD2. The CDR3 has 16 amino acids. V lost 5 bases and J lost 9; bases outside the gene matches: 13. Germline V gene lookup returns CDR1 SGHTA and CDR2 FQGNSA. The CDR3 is CASSPRLAGGPAGQYF. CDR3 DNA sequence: TGTGCCAGCAGCCCCAGACTAGCGGGAGGTCCCGCGGGGCAGTACTTC. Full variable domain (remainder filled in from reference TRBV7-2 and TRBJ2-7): GAGVSQSPSNKVTEKGKDVELRCDPISGHTALYWYRQSLGQGLEFLIYFQGNSAPDKSGLPSDRFSAERTGGSVSTLTIQRTQQEDSAVYLCASSPRLAGGPAGQYFGPGTRLTVT.

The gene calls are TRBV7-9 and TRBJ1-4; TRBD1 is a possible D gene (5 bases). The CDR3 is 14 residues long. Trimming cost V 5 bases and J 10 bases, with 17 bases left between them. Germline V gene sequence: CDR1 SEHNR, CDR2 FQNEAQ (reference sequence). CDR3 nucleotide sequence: TGTGCCAGCAGCGCCCCAGCGGGGCTAGTAAAACTGTTTTTT. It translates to CASSAPAGLVKLFF.

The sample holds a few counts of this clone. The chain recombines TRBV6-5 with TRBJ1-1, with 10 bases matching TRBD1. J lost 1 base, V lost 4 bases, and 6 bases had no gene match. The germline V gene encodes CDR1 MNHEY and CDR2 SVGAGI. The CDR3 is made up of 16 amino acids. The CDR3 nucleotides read TGTGCCAGCAGTTCCGGGACAGGGGCCAAGAACACTGAAGCTTTCTTT. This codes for CASSSGTGAKNTEAFF.

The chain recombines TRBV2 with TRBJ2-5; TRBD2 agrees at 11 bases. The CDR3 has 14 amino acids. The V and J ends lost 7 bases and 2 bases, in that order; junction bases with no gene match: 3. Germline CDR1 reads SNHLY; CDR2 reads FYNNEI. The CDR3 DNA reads TGTGCCAGCACCATAGCGGGAGGGCAAGAGACCCAGTACTTC. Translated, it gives CASTIAGGQETQYF.

The DNA for the CDR3 is TGTGCCAGCAGCTTTCGGACAGCGAACACCGGGGAGCTGTTTTTT. Protein: CASSFRTANTGELFF. This chain uses TRBV11-3 with TRBJ2-2, with D possibly being TRBD1 (6 bases). Germline CDR1 is SGHNT and CDR2 is YENEEA. The CDR3 has 15 residues. Trimming pared 3 bases from V and 0 bases from J, leaving 8 bases between.

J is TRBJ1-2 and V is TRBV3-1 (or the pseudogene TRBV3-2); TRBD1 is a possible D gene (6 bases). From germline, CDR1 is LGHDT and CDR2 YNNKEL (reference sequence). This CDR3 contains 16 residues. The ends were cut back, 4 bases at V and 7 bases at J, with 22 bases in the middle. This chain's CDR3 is CASSPSTLGGGSGYTF. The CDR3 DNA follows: TGTGCCAGCAGCCCATCAACACTCGGGGGGGGCTCTGGCTACACCTTC.

The CDR3: CASSEVTNTEAFF. CDR3 sequence (DNA): TGTGCCAGCAGTGAGGTGACAAACACTGAAGCTTTCTTT. This sequence joins TRBV6-1 and TRBJ1-1, with no clear D. The CDR3 covers 13 residues. Germline CDR1 is MNHNS and CDR2 is SASEGT. The V end lost 3 bases, the J end lost 2 bases, and 7 bases lay between the germline ends.

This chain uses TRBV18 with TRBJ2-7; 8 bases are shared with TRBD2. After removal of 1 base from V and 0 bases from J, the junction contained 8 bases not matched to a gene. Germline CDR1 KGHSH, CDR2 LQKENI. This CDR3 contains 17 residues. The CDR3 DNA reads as TGTGCCAGCTCACCACTTCCCGGGACTAGGCACTCCTACGAGCAGTACTTC. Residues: CASSPLPGTRHSYEQYF.

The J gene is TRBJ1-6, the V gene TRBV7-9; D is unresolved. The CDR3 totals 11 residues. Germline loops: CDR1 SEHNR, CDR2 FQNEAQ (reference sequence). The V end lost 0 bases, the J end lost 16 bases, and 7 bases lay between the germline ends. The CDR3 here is CASSLATELHF. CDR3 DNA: TGTGCCAGCAGCTTAGCCACGGAGCTCCACTTT.

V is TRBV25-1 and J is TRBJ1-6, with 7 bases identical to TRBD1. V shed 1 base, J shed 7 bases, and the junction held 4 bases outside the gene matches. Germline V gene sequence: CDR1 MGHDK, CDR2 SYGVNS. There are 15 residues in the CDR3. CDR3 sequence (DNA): TGTGCCAGCAGTGAATTGTCAGGGGGAAATTCACCCCTCCACTTT. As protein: CASSELSGGNSPLHF.

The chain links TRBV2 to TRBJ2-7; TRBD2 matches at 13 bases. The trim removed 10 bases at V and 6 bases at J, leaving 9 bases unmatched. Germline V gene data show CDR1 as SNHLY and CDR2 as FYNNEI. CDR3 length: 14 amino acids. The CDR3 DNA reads TGTGCCACCACCCCGGGACTAGCGGGATCCGAGCAGTACTTC. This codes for CATTPGLAGSEQYF.

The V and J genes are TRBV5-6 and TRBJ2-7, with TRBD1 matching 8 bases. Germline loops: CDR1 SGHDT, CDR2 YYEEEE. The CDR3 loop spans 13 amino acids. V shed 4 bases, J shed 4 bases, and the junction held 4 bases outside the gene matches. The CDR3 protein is CASSRTGRYEQYF. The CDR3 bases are TGTGCCAGCAGCCGGACAGGGAGATACGAGCAGTACTTC.

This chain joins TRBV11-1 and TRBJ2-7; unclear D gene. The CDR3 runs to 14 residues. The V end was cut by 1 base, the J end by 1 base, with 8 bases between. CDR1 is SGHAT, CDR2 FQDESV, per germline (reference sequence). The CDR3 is CASSLGSQSYEQYF. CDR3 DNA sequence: TGTGCCAGCAGCTTAGGTTCGCAGTCCTACGAGCAGTACTTC.

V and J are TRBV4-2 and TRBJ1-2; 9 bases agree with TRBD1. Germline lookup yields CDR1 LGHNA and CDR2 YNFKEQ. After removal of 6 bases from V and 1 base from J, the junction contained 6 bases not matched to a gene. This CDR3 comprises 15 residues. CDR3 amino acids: CASSTGTGINYGYTF. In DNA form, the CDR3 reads TGTGCCAGCAGTACTGGGACAGGGATTAACTATGGCTACACCTTC.

The CDR3 region has the DNA TGCGCCAGCACCGGTGGGCTAGCGGGAGTCAATGAGCAGTTCTTC. Its protein is CASTGGLAGVNEQFF. The chain joins TRBV10-1 to TRBJ2-1; 10 bases match TRBD2. The CDR3 loop spans 15 amino acids. Per the germline V gene, CDR1 is WNHNN and CDR2 is SYGVQD (reference sequence). V trimming: 7 bases; J trimming: 6 bases; junction bases outside the gene matches: 9.

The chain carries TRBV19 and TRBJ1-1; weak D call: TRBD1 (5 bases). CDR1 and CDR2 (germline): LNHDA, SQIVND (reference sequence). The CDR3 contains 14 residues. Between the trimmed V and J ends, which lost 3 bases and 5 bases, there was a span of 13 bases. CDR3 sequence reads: CASSIGQGLTEAFF. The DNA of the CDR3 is TGTGCCAGTAGTATCGGGCAGGGTTTAACTGAAGCTTTCTTT.

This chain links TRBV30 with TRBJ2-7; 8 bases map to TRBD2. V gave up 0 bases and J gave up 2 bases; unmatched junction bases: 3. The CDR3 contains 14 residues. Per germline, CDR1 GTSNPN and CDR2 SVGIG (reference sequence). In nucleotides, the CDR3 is TGTGCCTGGAGTGTATTAGCGGGAACCTACGAGCAGTACTTC. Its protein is CAWSVLAGTYEQYF.

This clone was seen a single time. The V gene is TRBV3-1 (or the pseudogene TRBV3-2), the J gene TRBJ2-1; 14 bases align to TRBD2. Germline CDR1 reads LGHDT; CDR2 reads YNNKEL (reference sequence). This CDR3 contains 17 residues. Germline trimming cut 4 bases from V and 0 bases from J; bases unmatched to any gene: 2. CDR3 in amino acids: CASSRLAGGSSYNEQFF. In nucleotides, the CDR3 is TGTGCCAGCAGCCGACTAGCGGGAGGGAGCTCCTACAATGAGCAGTTCTTC.

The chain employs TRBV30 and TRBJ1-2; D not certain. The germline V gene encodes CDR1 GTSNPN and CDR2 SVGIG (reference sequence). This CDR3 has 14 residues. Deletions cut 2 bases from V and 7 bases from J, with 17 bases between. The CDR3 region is CAWSTVRGSGGYTF. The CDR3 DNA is TGTGCCTGGAGTACCGTCAGAGGTTCGGGTGGCTACACCTTC.

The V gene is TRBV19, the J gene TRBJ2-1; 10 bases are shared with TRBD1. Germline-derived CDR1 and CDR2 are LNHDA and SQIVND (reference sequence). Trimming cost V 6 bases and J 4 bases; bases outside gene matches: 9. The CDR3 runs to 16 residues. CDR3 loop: CASRRGQGSKYNEQFF. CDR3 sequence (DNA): TGTGCCAGTAGAAGGGGACAGGGGTCAAAATACAATGAGCAGTTCTTC.

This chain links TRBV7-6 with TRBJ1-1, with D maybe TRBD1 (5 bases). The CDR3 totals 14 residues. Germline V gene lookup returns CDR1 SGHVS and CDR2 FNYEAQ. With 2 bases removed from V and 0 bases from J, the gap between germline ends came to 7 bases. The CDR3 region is CASSLRQLNTEAFF. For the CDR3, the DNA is TGTGCCAGCAGCTTAAGACAGTTGAACACTGAAGCTTTCTTT.

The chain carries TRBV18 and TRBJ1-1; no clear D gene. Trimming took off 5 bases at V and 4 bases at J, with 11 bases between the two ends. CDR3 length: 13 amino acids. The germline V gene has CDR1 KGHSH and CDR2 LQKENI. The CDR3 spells CASSSAQITEAFF. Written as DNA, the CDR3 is TGTGCCAGCTCATCCGCACAGATCACTGAAGCTTTCTTT.

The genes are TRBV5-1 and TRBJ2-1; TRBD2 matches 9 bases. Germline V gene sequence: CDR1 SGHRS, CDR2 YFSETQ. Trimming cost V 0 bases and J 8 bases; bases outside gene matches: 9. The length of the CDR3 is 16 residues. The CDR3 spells CASSLDVLAGRDEQFF. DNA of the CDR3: TGCGCCAGCAGCTTGGACGTCCTAGCGGGAAGGGATGAGCAGTTCTTC.

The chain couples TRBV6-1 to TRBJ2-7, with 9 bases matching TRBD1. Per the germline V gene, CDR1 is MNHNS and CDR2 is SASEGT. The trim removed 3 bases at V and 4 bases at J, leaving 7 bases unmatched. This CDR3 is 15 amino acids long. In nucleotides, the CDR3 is TGTGCCAGCAGTGATCCAGGGACAGGGCGGTACGAGCAGTACTTC. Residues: CASSDPGTGRYEQYF.

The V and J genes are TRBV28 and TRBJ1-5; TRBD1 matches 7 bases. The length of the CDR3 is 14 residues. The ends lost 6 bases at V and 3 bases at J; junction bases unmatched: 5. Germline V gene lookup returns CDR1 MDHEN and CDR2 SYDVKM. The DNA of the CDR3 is TGTGCCAGCAGCTCGACAGGGACCAATCAGCCCCAGCATTTT. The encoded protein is CASSSTGTNQPQHF.

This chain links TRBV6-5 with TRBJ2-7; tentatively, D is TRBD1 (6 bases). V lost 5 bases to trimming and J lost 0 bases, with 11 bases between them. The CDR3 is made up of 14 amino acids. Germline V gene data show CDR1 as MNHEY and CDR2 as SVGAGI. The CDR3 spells CASSRTESSYEQYF. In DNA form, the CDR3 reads TGTGCCAGCAGTCGGACAGAGAGCTCCTACGAGCAGTACTTC.